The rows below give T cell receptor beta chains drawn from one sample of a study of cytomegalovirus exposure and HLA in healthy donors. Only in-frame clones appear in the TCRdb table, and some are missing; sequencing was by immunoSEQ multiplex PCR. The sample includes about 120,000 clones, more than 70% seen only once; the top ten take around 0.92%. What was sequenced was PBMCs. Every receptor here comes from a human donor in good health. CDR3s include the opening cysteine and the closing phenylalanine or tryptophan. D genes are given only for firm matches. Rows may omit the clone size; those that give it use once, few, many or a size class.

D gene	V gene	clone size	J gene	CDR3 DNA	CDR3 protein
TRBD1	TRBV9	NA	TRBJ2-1	TGTGCCAGCAGCGCTGGGACAGGGGGCGGGAATGAGCAGTTCTTC	CASSAGTGGGNEQFF
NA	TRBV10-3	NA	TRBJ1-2	TGTGCCACCGGTGGGGGGGAGGACTATGGCTACACCTTC	CATGGGEDYGYTF
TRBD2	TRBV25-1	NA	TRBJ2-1	TGTGCCAGCAGTTCTACCCGGTGGCTAGCGGGGAGTGAGCAGTTCTTC	CASSSTRWLAGSEQFF
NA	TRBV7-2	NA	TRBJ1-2	TGTGCCAGCCGCGGGCTGGGGGGGAGTGGCGGCTACACCTTC	CASRGLGGSGGYTF
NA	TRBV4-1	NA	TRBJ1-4	TGCGCCAGCAGCCAAGATAGGGGAACAGGGTTTGGCGAAAAACTGTTTTTT	CASSQDRGTGFGEKLFF
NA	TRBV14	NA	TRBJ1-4	TGTGCCAGCAGCCAAGTGGAGGCCGGGGGTAATGAAAAACTGTTTTTT	CASSQVEAGGNEKLFF
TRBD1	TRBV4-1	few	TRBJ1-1	TGCGCCAGCAGCCAAGGGGTCTCGGGACAGATCATGAACACTGAAGCTTTCTTT	CASSQGVSGQIMNTEAFF
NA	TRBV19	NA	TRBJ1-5	TGTGCCAGTAGTATTTCCGGGTTTAGCAATCAGCCCCAGCATTTT	CASSISGFSNQPQHF
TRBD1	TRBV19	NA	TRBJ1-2	TGTGCCAGTAGTAGGGGACAGGTCAAGACTAACTATGGCTACACCTTC	CASSRGQVKTNYGYTF
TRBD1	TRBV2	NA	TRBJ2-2	TGTGCCAGCAGAGTGACAGGGGGAGGACCCGGGGAGCTGTTTTTT	CASRVTGGGPGELFF
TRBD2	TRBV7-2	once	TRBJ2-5	TGTGCCAGCAGCCTTCGCGGGGGGAGCGAGACCCAGTACTTC	CASSLRGGSETQYF
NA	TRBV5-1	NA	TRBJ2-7	TGCGCCAGCAGCCCCTCGGGGTATTCCTACGAGCAGTACTTC	CASSPSGYSYEQYF
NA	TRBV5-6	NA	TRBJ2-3	TGTGCCAGCAGCCCGGGTGGCGGGGTAGATACGCAGTATTTT	CASSPGGGVDTQYF
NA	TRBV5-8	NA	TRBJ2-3	TGTGCCAGCAGCTTGGTGACCCCAGGGCCCACAGATACGCAGTATTTT	CASSLVTPGPTDTQYF
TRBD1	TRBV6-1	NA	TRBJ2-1	TGTGCCAGCACGGGACAGGGTTTAAATGAGCAGTTCTTC	CASTGQGLNEQFF
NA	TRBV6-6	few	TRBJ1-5	TGTGCCAGCAGGCAGGGTGTAGGTCAGCCCCAGCATTTT	CASRQGVGQPQHF
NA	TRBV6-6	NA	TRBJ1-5	TGTGCCAGCAGTTACCCAGGGAACAATCAGCCCCAGCATTTT	CASSYPGNNQPQHF
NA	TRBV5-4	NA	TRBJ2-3	TGTGCCAGCAGCTGGGTCGGGGGAGACACAGATACGCAGTATTTT	CASSWVGGDTDTQYF
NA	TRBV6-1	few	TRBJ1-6	TGTGCCAGCAGGAAAAGGACAGAATTAAATTCACCCCTCCACTTT	CASRKRTELNSPLHF
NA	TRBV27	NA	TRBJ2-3	TGTGCCAGCAGTTTAATGACTCGGGGGGATACGCAGTATTTT	CASSLMTRGDTQYF
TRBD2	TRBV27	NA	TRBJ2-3	TGTGCCAGCAGTTTATCGATCGGGGGGGATACGCAGTATTTT	CASSLSIGGDTQYF
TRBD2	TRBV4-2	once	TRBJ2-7	TGTGCCAGCAGCCAAGAGCCTAGCGGGGGGTACGCGCAGTACTTC	CASSQEPSGGYAQYF
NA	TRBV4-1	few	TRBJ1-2	TGCGCCAGCAGCCAAGGCGGTACAAACTATGGCTACACCTTC	CASSQGGTNYGYTF
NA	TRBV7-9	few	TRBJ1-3	TGTGCCAGCAGCTTACTGAGCGAGACGGCAGGAAACACCATATATTTT	CASSLLSETAGNTIYF
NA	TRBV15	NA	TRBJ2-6	TGTGCCACCAGCATATACAGCTCTGGGGCCAACGTCCTGACTTTC	CATSIYSSGANVLTF
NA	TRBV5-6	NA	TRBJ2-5	TGTGCCAGCACCCTTGGGGCCCAAGAGACCCAGTACTTC	CASTLGAQETQYF
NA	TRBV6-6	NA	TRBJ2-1	TGTGCCAGCAGTCCCGGGGGTGTCAATGGGCAGTTCTTC	CASSPGGVNGQFF
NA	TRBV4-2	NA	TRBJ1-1	TGTGCCAGCAGCCAAGGGACAGCAATGAACACTGAAGCTTTCTTT	CASSQGTAMNTEAFF
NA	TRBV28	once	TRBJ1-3	TGTGCCAGCAGTTTATTCGGGGTTTCGGCTGGAAACACCATATATTTT	CASSLFGVSAGNTIYF
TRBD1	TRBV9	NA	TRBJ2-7	TGTGCCAGCAGCGTAGCGGCAGGGGGCTACGAGCAGTACTTC	CASSVAAGGYEQYF
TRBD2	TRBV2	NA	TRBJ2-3	TGTGCCAGCAAGACTAGCGGGGGGGGTGGTCGCACAGATACGCAGTATTTT	CASKTSGGGGRTDTQYF
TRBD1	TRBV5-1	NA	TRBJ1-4	TGCGCCAGCAGCTTATACCGGGACAGGGATAATGAAAAACTGTTTTTT	CASSLYRDRDNEKLFF
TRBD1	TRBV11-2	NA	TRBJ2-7	TGTGCCAGCAGCTTCGAAAGGGACAGGGGCTACGAGCAGTACTTC	CASSFERDRGYEQYF
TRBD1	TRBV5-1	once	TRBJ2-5	TGCGCCAGCAGCCTGTACCCGGACAGGGCAGAGACCCAGTACTTC	CASSLYPDRAETQYF
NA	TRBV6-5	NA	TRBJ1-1	TGTGCCAGCAGTTACTCGGGGGGGCCTTTCACTGAAGCTTTCTTT	CASSYSGGPFTEAFF
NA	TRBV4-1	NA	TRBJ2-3	TGCGCCAGCAAGGGGACGGGACTGACAGGGGATACGCAGTATTTT	CASKGTGLTGDTQYF
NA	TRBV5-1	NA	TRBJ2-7	TGCGCCAGCAGTTATTCGAGATACGAGCAGTACTTC	CASSYSRYEQYF
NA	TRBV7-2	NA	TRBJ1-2	TGTGCCAGCAGCCTGACAGGCCGGGCAGGGAGAGGGGGTAACTATGGCTACACCTTC	CASSLTGRAGRGGNYGYTF
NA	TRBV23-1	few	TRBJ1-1	TGCGCCAGCAGTCTTTGGGGGCGGAGGACTGAAGCTTTCTTT	CASSLWGRRTEAFF
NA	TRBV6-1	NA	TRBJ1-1	TGTGCCAGCACCCGGGGGGGCGCGGGGTTAGCTTTCTTT	CASTRGGAGLAFF
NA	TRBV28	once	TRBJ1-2	TGTGCCAGCAGTTTTGCCAGGGCTGGCTACACCTTC	CASSFARAGYTF
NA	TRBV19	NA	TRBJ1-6	TGTGCCAGTAGTCTCGCTATGGGACTACCTAACTCCTATAATTCACCCCTCCACTTT	CASSLAMGLPNSYNSPLHF
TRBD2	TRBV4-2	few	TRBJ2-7	TGTGCCAGCAGCGAGACTAGCGGGGCCTACGAGCAGTACTTC	CASSETSGAYEQYF
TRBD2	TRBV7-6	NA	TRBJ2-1	TGTGCCAGCAGCCCCAGCGGGGGGCTTTACAATGAGCAGTTCTTC	CASSPSGGLYNEQFF
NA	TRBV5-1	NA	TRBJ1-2	TGCGCCAGCAGCTTGGAGGAGGGAGCGGGTGGCTACACCTTC	CASSLEEGAGGYTF
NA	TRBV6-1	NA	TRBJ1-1	TGTGCCAGCAGTGAAGTGATAGGGCGGGTAAACACTGAAGCTTTCTTT	CASSEVIGRVNTEAFF
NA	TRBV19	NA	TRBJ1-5	TGTGCCAGTAGTGGGACACATAATCAGCCCCAGCATTTT	CASSGTHNQPQHF
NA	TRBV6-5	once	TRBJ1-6	TGTGCCAGCAGTTACTCAGGAGGGACTTCACCCCTCCACTTT	CASSYSGGTSPLHF
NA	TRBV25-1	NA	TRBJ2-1	TGTGCCAGCAGTGAGTTATGGCTGACATACAATGAGCAGTTCTTC	CASSELWLTYNEQFF
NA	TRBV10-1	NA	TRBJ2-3	TGCGCCAGCACGGCGGACACATCTAGCACAGATACGCAGTATTTT	CASTADTSSTDTQYF
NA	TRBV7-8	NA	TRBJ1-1	TGTGCCAGCAGCTTTGTCACAGCGAACACTGAAGCTTTCTTT	CASSFVTANTEAFF
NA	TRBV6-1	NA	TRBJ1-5	TGTGCCAGCAGTGAACGAGAGGGTCAGCCCCAGCATTTT	CASSEREGQPQHF
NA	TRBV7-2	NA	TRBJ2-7	TGTGCCAGCAGCCGGGACACGGCGGACGAGCAGTACTTC	CASSRDTADEQYF
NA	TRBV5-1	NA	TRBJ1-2	TGCGCCAGCAGCTTAGACGGGTATGGCTACACCTTC	CASSLDGYGYTF
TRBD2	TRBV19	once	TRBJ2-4	TGTGCCAGTAGTATAGGGCGGGGGGGTAGTGCCAAAAACATTCAGTACTTC	CASSIGRGGSAKNIQYF
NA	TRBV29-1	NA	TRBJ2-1	TGCAGCGGGAGTAGGGGCTCCTACAATGAGCAGTTCTTC	CSGSRGSYNEQFF
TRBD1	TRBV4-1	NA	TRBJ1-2	TGTGCCAGCAGCCAATCCCAGGGGGCCGCTAACTATGGCTACACCTTC	CASSQSQGAANYGYTF
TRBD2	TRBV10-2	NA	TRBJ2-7	TGCGCCAGCAGGGGACTAGCGGGGACGAGCTCCTACGAGCAGTACTTC	CASRGLAGTSSYEQYF
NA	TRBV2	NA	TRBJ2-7	TGTGCCAGCAGTCCTGGGACACTCGTCCCTTCCTACGAGCAGTACTTC	CASSPGTLVPSYEQYF